This TCR beta chain was sequenced in a study of T-cell reconstitution after alpha-beta-depleted transplantation in children. Study conclusions and caveats: Fresh T-cell production supplied most of the T-cell counts and diversity seen one year after transplant. Expanded graft clones numbering several hundred reportedly gave rise to alpha-beta T cells about two months after transplant. Surviving recipient T cells and thymic progenitors produced the high day-60 TCRbeta diversity seen in some patients.

This CDR3 is built from 14 residues. Per germline, CDR1 SEHNR and CDR2 FQNEAQ (reference sequence). Trimming took 1 base from V and 10 from J; bases not matched to a gene: 4. A TCRbeta library incorporating unique molecular identifiers was prepared. TCRdb fed the PCR reads into MiXCR, producing one record per CDR3 protein. Here the sample spans nearly 20,000 distinct CDR3 sequences, under 15% being singletons. This clonotype was recorded at least ten times. What it recognizes is unknown. The chain recombines TRBV7-9 with TRBJ2-4, with 10 bases fitting TRBD1. The origin of this receptor is a female patient between 2 and 15 years old who had a stem cell transplant for congenital amegakaryocytic thrombocytopenia, so the T cells may come from the graft donor. The material was PBMCs, mostly from graft donor cells, obtained 60 days after TCRalphabeta/CD19-depleted stem cell transplant. The CDR3 DNA follows: TGTGCCAGCAGCTTAGGGGACAGGGGCCTTATTCAGTACTTC. Protein: CASSLGDRGLIQYF.